This TCR beta chain was captured in a study of blood T cell repertoires in COVID-19. Study context: Acute-phase and convalescent COVID-19 samples originated in the United States, Italy and Spain. The cDNA or gDNA used as material had been derived from T cells, B-cell-depleted T cells, or PBMCs.

The CDR3 spans 13 residues. Looked up from germline, CDR1 is SGHNT and CDR2 is YENEEA. Trimming removed 4 bases at V and 5 bases at J, with 12 bases between. How the authors handled the data: Reference gene primer amplification yielded estimated nucleated cell counts. Assay used: immunoSEQ multiplex PCR; TCRdb lists only in-frame clones, some missing. That table gives V, J and clone size, and the DNA gave D and trimming. This table holds some 170,000 clones, approximately 80% found once. Patients from Seattle were sampled longitudinally, starting during active infection. Sequences were obtained from peripheral blood. This sequence was found in a woman in her thirties or forties with COVID-19, enrolled during active disease. This sequence joins TRBV11-3 and TRBJ2-7; D ambiguous. Written as DNA, the CDR3 is TGTGCCAGCAGCTCGCCCCCGTCGGACGAGCAGTACTTC. Translated: CASSSPPSDEQYF. Using reference TRBV11-3 and TRBJ2-7 for the parts outside the CDR3, the full variable domain is EAGVVQSPRYKIIEKKQPVAFWCNPISGHNTLYWYLQNLGQGPELLIRYENEEAVDDSQLPKDRFSAERLKGVDSTLKIQPAELGDSAVYLCASSSPPSDEQYFGPGTRLTVT.